This T cell receptor beta chain was identified during a study of OX40 agonist ivuxolimab in advanced cancers. Study-wide context: The study enrolled dose-escalation patients with hepatocellular carcinoma, melanoma, renal cell or head and neck cancer. A partial response was reached by three patients: one with hepatocellular carcinoma and two with cutaneous melanoma.

The CDR3 has 15 amino acids. The V and J ends lost 1 base and 10 bases respectively, with 14 bases between them. In germline, CDR1 is LNHDA, CDR2 SQIVND (reference sequence). Baseline was the first blood sampling point, followed by cycle 4 day 1 and cycle 7 day 1. This clone counts as medium-sized (0.01 to 0.1%). Its antigen is still unknown. Clones were read by immunoSEQ multiplex PCR, and TCRdb kept only the in-frame ones, dropping some. The table records around 67,000 clones, roughly 84% of them present only once. Overall study findings and caveats: Clonal expansion in partial responders at 0.1-3.0 mg/kg ranked among the lowest.

The specimen was CD4+ or CD8+ T cells sorted from blood, collected in a trial of the OX40 agonist ivuxolimab. The gene calls are TRBV19 and TRBJ1-6; D might be TRBD1 (5 bases). This clonotype was obtained from an adult with an advanced solid tumor such as melanoma, head and neck, liver or kidney cancer. For the CDR3, the DNA is TGTGCCAGTAGTATAGGAAAGCAGGGCGGATCACCCCTCCACTTT. Protein sequence: CASSIGKQGGSPLHF.